This TCR beta chain was obtained from a study of T cell repertoires in ileal Crohn's disease. About the research overall: About half of patients got postoperative therapy: roughly 12 thiopurines, around 18 anti-TNF.

Data came from immunoSEQ multiplex PCR; TCRdb stores just in-frame clones and leaves some out. The sample yields 6,600 or so clones, around 70% seen once. Time point denoted: proximal margin of the surgical specimen (macroscopically non-inflamed). Note on this clone: Its specificity is not known.

General study findings and limits: Active smokers at surgery had more clonal expansions than non-smokers. All patients with clonality above 26.8% had endoscopic recurrence.

The CDR3 covers 14 residues. The junction had 5 bases not matched to a gene; V was cut back by 6 bases and J by 4 bases. Germline V CDR1 and CDR2: MRHNA, SNTAGT. The V and J genes are TRBV6-4 and TRBJ2-3; 9 nucleotides match TRBD2. The sequence came from an adult with Crohn's disease. Input material: ileal tissue. The CDR3 DNA reads as TGTGCCAGCAGCCCTAGCGGGATGTCAGATACGCAGTATTTT. The encoded protein is CASSPSGMSDTQYF.